One sample yielded the 14 T cell receptor beta chains listed below, sequenced in a study of blood T cell repertoires in COVID-19. Assay used: immunoSEQ multiplex PCR; TCRdb lists only in-frame clones, some missing. The sample records hundreds of thousands of clones, around 90% being singletons. Sequences were obtained from PBMCs or T cells enriched from blood (not recorded which). Source of these receptors: a woman aged 25 to 39 with acute COVID-19.

V usage is TRBV5-1 and J usage is TRBJ2-1; TRBD2 aligns across 13 bases. Germline-derived CDR1 and CDR2 are SGHRS and YFSETQ. This CDR3 has 15 amino acids. J gave up 9 bases and V 5 bases, and 8 bases lay outside the gene matches. The CDR3 protein is CASSQGLAGASEQFF. CDR3 DNA: TGCGCCAGCAGTCAAGGACTAGCGGGGGCCAGTGAGCAGTTCTTC.

Only one count was recorded for this clone. The V call is TRBV27, the J call TRBJ1-2, with D uncertain. This CDR3 contains 14 residues. The V end lost 3 bases, the J end lost 2 bases, and 10 bases lay between the germline ends. Germline lookup yields CDR1 MNHEY and CDR2 SMNVEV (reference sequence). The CDR3: CASSLSPGNYGYTF. The CDR3 DNA sequence: TGTGCCAGCAGTTTGAGTCCGGGGAACTATGGCTACACCTTC.

In this sample, this clone turned up once. This sequence joins TRBV5-1 and TRBJ2-1; no definite D call. The V end was cut by 4 bases, the J end by 3 bases, with 11 bases between. This CDR3 is 14 amino acids long. Germline lookup yields CDR1 SGHRS and CDR2 YFSETQ. CDR3 sequence reads: CASSDPGGYNEQFF. CDR3 in DNA: TGCGCCAGCAGCGACCCTGGCGGCTACAATGAGCAGTTCTTC. Full variable domain (missing parts from reference TRBV5-1 and TRBJ2-1): KAGVTQTPRYLIKTRGQQVTLSCSPISGHRSVSWYQQTPGQGLQFLFEYFSETQRNKGNFPGRFSGRQFSNSRSEMNVSTLELGDSALYLCASSDPGGYNEQFFGPGTRLTVL.

V gene TRBV7-9 combines with J gene TRBJ2-3; D not resolved. CDR1 is SEHNR, CDR2 FQNEAQ, per germline (reference sequence). This CDR3 spans 15 amino acids. Trimming shortened V by 5 bases and J by 1 base, and 13 bases separated the two germline ends. The CDR3 reads CASSLSGLGTDTQYF. CDR3 in DNA: TGTGCCAGCAGCCTGTCAGGATTGGGCACAGATACGCAGTATTTT.

This chain uses TRBV19 with TRBJ2-3, with 7 bases identical to TRBD2. The CDR3 length is 16 residues. V was clipped by 5 bases and J by 3 bases; unmatched bases: 11. In germline, CDR1 is LNHDA, CDR2 SQIVND (reference sequence). CDR3 amino acids: CASSPLPGGWTDTQYF. CDR3 nucleotides: TGTGCCAGTAGTCCCCTCCCGGGAGGCTGGACAGATACGCAGTATTTT. Drawing the rest from reference TRBV19 and TRBJ2-3, the complete variable domain is DGGITQSPKYLFRKEGQNVTLSCEQNLNHDAMYWYRQDPGQGLRLIYYSQIVNDFQKGDIAEGYSVSREKKESFPLTVTSAQKNPTAFYLCASSPLPGGWTDTQYFGPGTRLTVL.

The genes are TRBV19 and TRBJ1-6; possibly TRBD1 for D (6 bases). CDR1 is LNHDA, CDR2 SQIVND, per germline (reference sequence). The V gene lost 7 bases and the J gene lost 7 bases, with 14 bases spanning the gap. CDR3 size: 14 residues. The CDR3 region has the DNA TGTGCCAGTAAACCGACAGGAGCAAATTCACCCCTCCACTTT. This sequence encodes CASKPTGANSPLHF.

This chain joins TRBV5-1 and TRBJ2-1; a possible D gene is TRBD1 (5 bases). The CDR3 length is 15 residues. Trimming cost V 0 bases and J 9 bases, with 16 bases left between them. Germline V gene data show CDR1 as SGHRS and CDR2 as YFSETQ. The CDR3 bases are TGCGCCAGCAGCTTGGTAGCAGGGAAGGAAGGTGAGCAGTTCTTC. This sequence encodes CASSLVAGKEGEQFF.

The V call is TRBV4-1, the J call TRBJ1-4; D is ambiguous. Looked up from germline, CDR1 is MGHRA and CDR2 is YSYEKL. The V gene lost 1 base and the J gene lost 0 bases, with 9 bases spanning the gap. CDR3 size: 16 residues. The CDR3 spells CASSQVPVATNEKLFF. As DNA, the CDR3 is TGCGCCAGCAGCCAAGTCCCAGTCGCAACTAATGAAAAACTGTTTTTT.

The J gene is TRBJ2-2, the V gene TRBV7-2, with 13 bases fitting TRBD2. The CDR3 length is 19 residues. The J segment lost 4 bases and the V segment lost 1 base, leaving 9 bases of the junction unmatched. Looked up from germline, CDR1 is SGHTA and CDR2 is FQGNSA. The chain's CDR3 is CASSLVPGLAGVSTGELFF. CDR3 coding DNA: TGTGCCAGCAGCTTAGTACCCGGACTAGCGGGAGTCAGCACCGGGGAGCTGTTTTTT.

The genes are TRBV7-9 and TRBJ1-2; no definite D call. V lost 1 base to trimming and J lost 4 bases, with 13 bases between them. The CDR3 spans 15 residues. Germline assignment: CDR1 SEHNR and CDR2 FQNEAQ (reference sequence). The CDR3 DNA is TGTGCCAGCAGCTTAGTGGGCGTTAAACCCTATGGCTACACCTTC. It specifies CASSLVGVKPYGYTF.

V gene TRBV19 combines with J gene TRBJ1-1; D is perhaps TRBD1 (6 bases). The V end was cut by 5 bases, the J end by 1 base, with 8 bases between. This CDR3 is built from 13 residues. The V gene's germline CDR1 is LNHDA and CDR2 SQIVND (reference sequence). The CDR3 nucleotides read TGTGCCAGTAGTTCGGACAGGAACACTGAAGCTTTCTTT. Translating gives CASSSDRNTEAFF. The full variable domain, in which reference TRBV19 and TRBJ1-1 provide the parts outside the CDR3, is DGGITQSPKYLFRKEGQNVTLSCEQNLNHDAMYWYRQDPGQGLRLIYYSQIVNDFQKGDIAEGYSVSREKKESFPLTVTSAQKNPTAFYLCASSSDRNTEAFFGQGTRLTVV.

The chain has TRBV7-9 and TRBJ1-1; 7 bases align to TRBD1. Losses at the gene ends were 5 bases for V and 3 bases for J; bases not matched to a gene: 9. CDR1 and CDR2 (germline): SEHNR, FQNEAQ (reference sequence). The CDR3 is 15 amino acids. Here the CDR3 DNA reads TGTGCCAGCAGCGCTAAGGGGGCTATGGACACTGAAGCTTTCTTT. Encoded protein: CASSAKGAMDTEAFF.

CDR3: CASSPTLEGSYTF. CDR3 nucleotide sequence: TGTGCCAGCAGCCCTACTTTGGAGGGTAGCTACACCTTC. This rearrangement joins TRBV13 to TRBJ1-2, with unresolved D. The V end was cut by 5 bases, the J end by 9 bases, with 16 bases between. Germline V gene sequence: CDR1 PRHDT, CDR2 FYEKMQ (reference sequence). CDR3 length: 13 residues.

This sequence joins TRBV18 and TRBJ2-2, with TRBD1 identical over 10 bases. Germline CDR1 and CDR2: KGHSH and LQKENI. This CDR3 is 16 amino acids long. J lost 7 bases, V lost 5 bases, and 10 bases had no gene match. CDR3 region: CASSTGTGEGLGELFF. The CDR3 DNA sequence: TGTGCCAGCTCAACGGGGACAGGGGAAGGACTCGGGGAGCTGTTTTTT.